This T cell receptor (beta chain) comes out of a study of PD-L1 blockade in urothelial cancer. At the level of the study: The patients had undergone anywhere from 0 to 3 prior chemotherapy regimens. A median blood sample held about 140,000 T cells and roughly 79,000 unique TCRs.

Libraries were prepared by immunoSEQ multiplex PCR; TCRdb keeps only in-frame clonotypes and omits some of them. The sample records 50,000 or so clones, about 85% being singletons. Deletions cut 2 bases from V and 4 bases from J, with 9 bases between. The CDR3 consists of 13 residues. Germline CDR1 reads SGHRS; CDR2 reads YFSETQ. Described time point: peripheral blood 6 weeks after treatment start. Each patient contributed between 1 and 8 total time points of blood mononuclear cells, pretreatment and during treatment. This rearrangement joins TRBV5-1 to TRBJ1-1; possible D gene TRBD1, 5 bases. The input for sequencing was PBMCs, taken around atezolizumab (anti-PD-L1) treatment. The TCR sequence derives from a man aged 50 to 60 with urothelial cancer. The CDR3 DNA sequence: TGCGCCAGCAGCTTTCAGGGTGGCACTGAAGCTTTCTTT. It translates to CASSFQGGTEAFF.